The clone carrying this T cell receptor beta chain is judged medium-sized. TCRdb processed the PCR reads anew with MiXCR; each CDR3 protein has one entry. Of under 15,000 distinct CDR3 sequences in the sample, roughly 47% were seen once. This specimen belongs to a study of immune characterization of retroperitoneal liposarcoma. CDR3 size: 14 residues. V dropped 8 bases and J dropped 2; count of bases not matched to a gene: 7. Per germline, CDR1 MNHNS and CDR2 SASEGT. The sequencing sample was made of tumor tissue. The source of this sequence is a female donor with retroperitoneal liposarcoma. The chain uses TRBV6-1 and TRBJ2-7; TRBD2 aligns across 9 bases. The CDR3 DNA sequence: TGTGCCAGCGTCCAAGCTAGCGGGGCCTACGAGCAGTACTTC. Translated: CASVQASGAYEQYF.